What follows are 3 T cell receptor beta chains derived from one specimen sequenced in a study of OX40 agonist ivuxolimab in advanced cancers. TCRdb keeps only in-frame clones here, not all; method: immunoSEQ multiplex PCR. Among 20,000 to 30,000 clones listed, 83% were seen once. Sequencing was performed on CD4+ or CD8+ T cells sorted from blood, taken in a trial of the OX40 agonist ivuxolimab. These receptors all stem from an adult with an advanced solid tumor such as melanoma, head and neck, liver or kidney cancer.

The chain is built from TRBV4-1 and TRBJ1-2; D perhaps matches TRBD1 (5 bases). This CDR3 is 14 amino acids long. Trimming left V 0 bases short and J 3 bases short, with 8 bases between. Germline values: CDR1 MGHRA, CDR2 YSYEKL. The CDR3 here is CASSQDIGDYGYTF. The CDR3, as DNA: TGCGCCAGCAGCCAAGACATAGGGGACTATGGCTACACCTTC.

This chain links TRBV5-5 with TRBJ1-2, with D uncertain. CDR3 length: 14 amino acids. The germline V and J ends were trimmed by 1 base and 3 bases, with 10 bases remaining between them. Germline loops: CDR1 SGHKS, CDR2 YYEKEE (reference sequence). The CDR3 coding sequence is TGTGCCAGCAGCTTGCTCAACCCGGACTATGGCTACACCTTC. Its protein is CASSLLNPDYGYTF. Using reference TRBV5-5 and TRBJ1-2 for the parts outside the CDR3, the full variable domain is DAGVTQSPTHLIKTRGQQVTLRCSPISGHKSVSWYQQVLGQGPQFIFQYYEKEERGRGNFPDRFSARQFPNYSSELNVNALLLGDSALYLCASSLLNPDYGYTFGSGTRLTVV.

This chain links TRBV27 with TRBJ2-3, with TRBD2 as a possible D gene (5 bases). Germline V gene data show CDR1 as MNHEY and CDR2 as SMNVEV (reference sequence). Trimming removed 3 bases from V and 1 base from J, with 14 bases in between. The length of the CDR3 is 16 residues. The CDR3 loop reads CASSLVRVGGTDTQYF. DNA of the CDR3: TGTGCCAGCAGTTTGGTCCGGGTGGGAGGCACAGATACGCAGTATTTT.